Below, 28 T cell receptor beta chains from the same sample are listed, as sequenced in a study of post-analysis software for immune sequencing data. Study outcomes and limitations: Roughly 5 TRBV segments, TRBV5-6, TRBV5-1 and TRBV20-1 among them, were found more frequent in patients than controls.

Antigens of these TCRs are unknown. cDNA libraries of TCR beta carried unique molecular identifiers. MiXCR, run by TCRdb on the PCR reads, gives a single entry per CDR3 protein. The sample yields some 800,000 distinct CDR3 sequences, 40% to 55% seen once. The sample consisted of blood. Source of these receptors: a girl aged 10 to 17 with multiple sclerosis.

This clonotype occurred many times. The CDR3: CASSLGTTQYF. DNA for the CDR3: TGTGCCAGCAGCTTAGGGACTACGCAGTATTTT. V gene TRBV11-2 combines with J gene TRBJ2-3, with no clear D. The germline gives CDR1 SGHAT, CDR2 FQNNGV. V dropped 1 base and J dropped 8 bases, with 4 bases sitting between them. There are 11 residues in the CDR3.

This sequence joins TRBV5-5 and TRBJ2-7; tentatively, D is TRBD2 (6 bases). The germline V and J ends were trimmed by 6 bases and 7 bases, with 11 bases remaining between them. The CDR3 has 11 amino acids. CDR1 SGHKS and CDR2 YYEKEE come from the germline V gene (reference sequence). The CDR3 sequence: CASTWGLEQYF. In nucleotides, the CDR3 is TGTGCCAGCACGTGGGGACTTGAGCAGTACTTC.

As to this clonotype: An end of the junction differs from the germline gene, which may be a read error. The chain uses TRBV9 and TRBJ2-4; no clear D gene. The DNA end favors TRBJ2-5, so the J call may be wrong. The CDR3 is 13 amino acids. Per the germline V gene, CDR1 is SGDLS and CDR2 is YYNGEE. The CDR3 is CASCVRSGETQYF. The CDR3 DNA reads TGTGCCAGCTGCGTCAGGTCAGGAGAGACCCAGTACTTC.

The sample holds many counts of this clonotype. This chain joins TRBV28 and TRBJ2-7; TRBD1 aligns across 7 bases. Unmatched junction bases numbered 5, after V lost 3 bases and J lost 3 bases. The V gene's germline CDR1 is MDHEN and CDR2 SYDVKM. This CDR3 has 14 amino acids. The CDR3: CASSLGTENYEQYF. For the CDR3, the DNA is TGTGCCAGCAGTTTGGGGACAGAGAACTACGAGCAGTACTTC.

The chain employs TRBV5-1 and TRBJ1-2; no clear D. The CDR3 length is 14 residues. Germline V gene data show CDR1 as SGHRS and CDR2 as YFSETQ. The V and J ends lost 4 bases and 8 bases respectively, with 18 bases between them. DNA of the CDR3: TGCGCCAGCAGCGACCGGCACCTACAAGGGGGCTACACCTTC. Protein sequence: CASSDRHLQGGYTF.

The rearrangement joins TRBV7-9 to TRBJ2-1, with D possibly being TRBD2 (5 bases). Germline V gene data show CDR1 as SEHNR and CDR2 as FQNEAQ (reference sequence). CDR3 size: 13 residues. The V and J ends lost 0 bases and 14 bases respectively, with 14 bases between them. As DNA, the CDR3 is TGTGCCAGCAGCTTAGCTCTAGCTACGCCGGAGTTCTTC. Translated, it gives CASSLALATPEFF.

This clonotype was seen more than once but under ten times. The chain recombines TRBV10-3 with TRBJ1-1; 9 bases are a match to TRBD1. The germline V gene encodes CDR1 ENHRY and CDR2 SYGVKD. V lost 0 bases to trimming and J lost 6 bases; unmatched junction nucleotides: 8. This CDR3 has 16 amino acids. Here the CDR3 DNA reads TGTGCCATCAGTGAGTCGATGGGACAGGGTTTTGCTGAAGCTTTCTTT. Translating gives CAISESMGQGFAEAFF.

The chain recombines TRBV10-3 with TRBJ2-1, with D perhaps TRBD1 (6 bases). Trimming stripped 4 bases from V and 8 bases from J, with 6 bases between. The CDR3 runs to 11 residues. CDR1 and CDR2 from the germline V gene are ENHRY and SYGVKD. This CDR3 is CAISAGDEQFF. The CDR3 DNA sequence: TGTGCCATCAGTGCAGGGGATGAGCAGTTCTTC.

This clonotype was found once. This chain links TRBV4-3 with TRBJ2-7; 7 positions match TRBD1. Germline V gene data show CDR1 as LGHNA and CDR2 as YSLEER. The CDR3 loop spans 14 amino acids. V lost 8 bases and J lost 3; bases outside the gene matches: 10. CDR3 region: CASGPTGDRYEQYF. CDR3 nucleotides: TGCGCCAGCGGCCCCACAGGGGATCGCTACGAGCAGTACTTC.

V is TRBV20-1 and J is TRBJ2-1; 9 nucleotides align to TRBD2. The V gene's germline CDR1 is DFQATT and CDR2 SNEGSKA (reference sequence). CDR3 size: 15 residues. Losses at the gene ends were 0 bases for V and 7 bases for J; bases not matched to a gene: 7. CDR3 protein: CSARDAQTSGNEQFF. DNA for the CDR3: TGCAGTGCTAGAGACGCCCAGACTAGCGGTAATGAGCAGTTCTTC.

This chain connects TRBV12-3 or TRBV12-4 to TRBJ2-7, with 10 bases that match TRBD1. The J segment lost 4 bases and the V segment lost 7 bases, leaving 10 bases of the junction unmatched. The CDR3 runs to 15 residues. CDR3 DNA sequence: TGTGCCAGCACCCTAGGGGACAGGGGACGGTACGAGCAGTACTTC. This codes for CASTLGDRGRYEQYF.

This clonotype was recorded only once. The V call is TRBV12-3 or TRBV12-4, the J call TRBJ2-5; D uncertain. The CDR3 is made up of 11 amino acids. V lost 10 bases and J lost 11, with 17 bases in between. The DNA for the CDR3 is TGTGCCATTAGTCCTGGCCGTGAGCAGTACTTC. Translated: CAISPGREQYF.

This chain connects TRBV2 to TRBJ1-4, with 7 bases identical to TRBD1. The J segment lost 7 bases and the V segment lost 6 bases, leaving 8 bases of the junction unmatched. Looked up from germline, CDR1 is SNHLY and CDR2 is FYNNEI. This CDR3 has 14 residues. CDR3 residues: CASRLQGGREKLFF. DNA for the CDR3: TGTGCCAGCAGACTGCAGGGGGGACGTGAAAAACTGTTTTTT.

The rearrangement uses TRBV14 and TRBJ2-7; 13 nucleotides line up with TRBD2. The CDR3 consists of 20 residues. Germline V CDR1 and CDR2: SGHDN, FVKESK. Germline trimming cut 0 bases from V and 0 bases from J; bases unmatched to any gene: 11. CDR3 nucleotides: TGTGCCAGCAGCCAAGAATCCTCCCCGGGACTAGCGGGATTCTCCTACGAGCAGTACTTC. Its translation is CASSQESSPGLAGFSYEQYF.

The V gene is TRBV9, the J gene TRBJ2-1; 8 bases are shared with TRBD2. CDR3 length: 15 amino acids. Germline V lookup: CDR1 SGDLS, CDR2 YYNGEE. V was pared by 6 bases and J by 0 bases, with 5 bases of the junction left unmatched. Here the CDR3 reads CASTTGGGSYNEQFF. CDR3 DNA sequence: TGTGCCAGCACCACGGGAGGGGGCTCCTACAATGAGCAGTTCTTC.

The rearrangement joins TRBV5-1 to TRBJ2-3, with 11 bases fitting TRBD2. Looked up from germline, CDR1 is SGHRS and CDR2 is YFSETQ. Trimming cost V 3 bases and J 0 bases; bases outside gene matches: 12. The CDR3 contains 19 residues. CDR3 coding DNA: TGCGCCAGCAGCTGGACTAGCGGGCCGTTCAACCCTAGCACAGATACGCAGTATTTT. Amino acids: CASSWTSGPFNPSTDTQYF.

In this sample, this clonotype turned up a few times. The V gene is TRBV24-1, the J gene TRBJ2-5; TRBD1 might be the D (5 bases). This CDR3 contains 15 residues. Germline CDR1 is KGHDR and CDR2 is SFDVKD. Trimming cost V 3 bases and J 1 base, with 11 bases left between them. Here the CDR3 reads CATSDPRQSQETQYF. CDR3 nucleotide sequence: TGTGCCACCAGTGATCCTCGACAGAGCCAAGAGACCCAGTACTTC.

This clonotype was detected a few times. V usage is TRBV20-1 and J usage is TRBJ2-3; D might be TRBD2 (5 bases). V lost 4 bases, J lost 1 base, and 12 bases lay in between. CDR3 length equals 14 residues. Germline V lookup: CDR1 DFQATT, CDR2 SNEGSKA (reference sequence). This CDR3 reads CSAITHGGTDTQYF. CDR3 DNA sequence: TGCAGTGCTATCACCCACGGGGGCACAGATACGCAGTATTTT.

V and J are TRBV5-1 and TRBJ2-1; 9 positions match TRBD2. The CDR3 length is 16 residues. After removal of 3 bases from V and 4 bases from J, the junction contained 8 bases not matched to a gene. Germline-derived CDR1 and CDR2 are SGHRS and YFSETQ. CDR3 nucleotide sequence: TGCGCCAGCAGCTATAGCGGGAGTTTTAGGTACAATGAGCAGTTCTTC. It encodes CASSYSGSFRYNEQFF.

The chain links TRBV20-1 to TRBJ2-3; unclear D gene. CDR3 length: 13 amino acids. The V end was cut by 0 bases, the J end by 5 bases, with 9 bases between. Per germline, CDR1 DFQATT and CDR2 SNEGSKA (reference sequence). CDR3 DNA: TGCAGTGCTAGAGATTGGCACTTAGATACGCAGTATTTT. This gives the protein CSARDWHLDTQYF.

This chain connects TRBV10-3 to TRBJ1-2; D ambiguous. Trimming cost V 2 bases and J 2 bases, with 15 bases left between them. The CDR3 totals 16 residues. Germline V gene data show CDR1 as ENHRY and CDR2 as SYGVKD. CDR3 amino acids: CAISEDVGALNYGYTF. For the CDR3, the DNA is TGTGCCATCAGTGAGGACGTGGGAGCGTTAAACTATGGCTACACCTTC.

This clonotype was counted between two and nine times. V gene TRBV24-1 combines with J gene TRBJ2-3; 7 nucleotides align to TRBD2. Trimming removed 9 bases from V and 4 bases from J; junction bases left unmatched: 12. This CDR3 is built from 15 residues. CDR1 is KGHDR and CDR2 is SFDVKD in the germline V gene. In DNA form, the CDR3 reads TGTGCCACCCGTAAAAGCGGGAAAAGATCAGATACGCAGTATTTT. It is translated as CATRKSGKRSDTQYF.

The V and J genes are TRBV6-1 and TRBJ2-7; 8 bases are shared with TRBD1. The CDR3 loop spans 15 amino acids. CDR1 and CDR2 (germline): MNHNS, SASEGT. Trimming removed 3 bases from V and 3 bases from J; junction bases left unmatched: 7. CDR3 sequence: CASSEVGTGHYEQYF. In DNA, the CDR3 is TGTGCCAGCAGTGAGGTCGGGACAGGACACTACGAGCAGTACTTC.

V and J are TRBV7-2 and TRBJ2-7; TRBD2 matches 9 bases. This CDR3 is built from 17 residues. With 5 bases clipped from V and 3 bases from J, the junction kept 14 bases outside the gene matches. Germline CDR1 and CDR2: SGHTA and FQGNSA. For the CDR3, the DNA is TGTGCCAGCAGCCTACACCTTAGCGGGAGAGGAGGCTACGAGCAGTACTTC. Translation: CASSLHLSGRGGYEQYF.

This clonotype was picked up a small number of times. The rearrangement uses TRBV12-3 or TRBV12-4 and TRBJ2-7; no reliable D call. Deletions cut 7 bases from V and 0 bases from J, with 13 bases between. The CDR3 runs to 14 residues. In DNA form, the CDR3 reads TGTGCCAGCACTTTCGGGCAAGCCTCCTACGAGCAGTACTTC. Translated, it gives CASTFGQASYEQYF.

To note about this clonotype: One end of the junction does not line up with germline, which may come from a read error. This chain connects TRBV7-2 to TRBJ1-6, with TRBD1 as a possible D gene (5 bases). The CDR3 is made up of 14 amino acids. Germline V CDR1 and CDR2: SGHTA, FQGNSA. Written as DNA, the CDR3 is TGTGCCAGCAGCTTCGGAATGGGGGATTCACCCCCCCACTTT. Protein sequence: CASSFGMGDSPPHF.

In its sample, this clonotype was seen a few times. The chain links TRBV20-1 to TRBJ1-5, with D possibly being TRBD1 (5 bases). Germline V gives CDR1 DFQATT, CDR2 SNEGSKA (reference sequence). Trimming left V 1 base short and J 2 bases short, with 9 bases between. The CDR3 runs 14 residues. The chain's CDR3 is CSARGGGGNQPQHF. DNA of the CDR3: TGCAGTGCTAGAGGGGGGGGTGGCAATCAGCCCCAGCATTTT.

This clonotype was observed once. The rearrangement links TRBV5-5 to TRBJ2-1; the match to TRBD2 covers 8 bases. V shed 0 bases, J shed 9 bases, and the junction held 11 bases outside the gene matches. The germline gives CDR1 SGHKS, CDR2 YYEKEE (reference sequence). The length of the CDR3 is 16 residues. The CDR3: CASSLGVPAGASEQFF. In DNA, the CDR3 is TGTGCCAGCAGCTTGGGAGTTCCAGCGGGAGCGAGTGAGCAGTTCTTC. The entire variable domain, with the rest obtained from reference TRBV5-5 and TRBJ2-1, is as follows: DAGVTQSPTHLIKTRGQQVTLRCSPISGHKSVSWYQQVLGQGPQFIFQYYEKEERGRGNFPDRFSARQFPNYSSELNVNALLLGDSALYLCASSLGVPAGASEQFFGPGTRLTVL.